Described below is a single TCR beta chain sequence and its context. Its antigen is still unknown. Per-base qualities were not stored, and no clone one base away is much larger. The data were obtained in a study of PD-1 blockade in classical Hodgkin lymphoma (dated by TCRdb to 2018 to 2021). In the study overall: To define a peripheral blood immune signature of response to PD-1 blockade in classical Hodgkin lymphoma, the study combined TCR beta sequencing with CyTOF. Here is what the overall study found, with its caveats: Baseline TCR diversity was reported to be lower in newly diagnosed patients than in healthy donors, and even lower in relapsed/refractory patients. The study covered only a single clinical trial cohort, and the causes of the repertoire differences, possibly disease activity or prior therapy, were still not defined.

Sample time point, as interpreted from the label and publication: newly diagnosed, previously untreated cHL patient sample. To serve as a comparison group for the relapsed/refractory trial patients, PBMCs were sequenced from patients with newly diagnosed, previously untreated classical Hodgkin lymphoma. Peripheral blood was collected in 8 mL Vacutainer Cell Preparation Tubes, from which PBMCs were isolated by centrifugation and then cryopreserved. The V end loses 4 bases and the J end loses 6 bases, and a stretch of 13 bases separates them. The germline V gene yields SGHAT for CDR1 and FQNNGV for CDR2. From the cysteine up to the phenylalanine, the CDR3 has a length of 13 residues. Just the 39-base CDR3 DNA is kept, in frame starting at base 1. Genomic DNA was isolated using the Qiagen DNeasy kit from unsorted PBMCs as well as from negatively selected CD4+ and CD8+ fractions. TCR beta CDR3 regions were amplified by immunoSEQ multiplex PCR using primers annealing to V and J segments. Amplification bias was minimized using a synthetic immune receptor repertoire, and residual bias was removed computationally after sequencing. In the source study's methods: Repertoire diversity was quantified as the Shannon entropy index using custom Python scripts. Unsorted, CD4+ and CD8+ repertoires were analyzed separately, except for combined analyses in which CD4+ and CD8+ sequences were merged in silico. The clones in this table, taken by TCRdb from immuneACCESS, are in-frame only. Not every clone is retained; where verified, under half of the shortfall comes from an unresolved V gene, and the cause of the rest is unknown. V, J and clone size are taken as reported in that table, and D and trimming were inferred from the DNA itself. For this sample there are fewer than 90,000 clones; approximately 93% appear just once. Over 2.5% of the sample goes to the ten largest clones.

The chain is assembled from TRBV11-2 and TRBJ2-7, with an unclear D gene assignment. The origin of this receptor is a human donor with classical Hodgkin lymphoma. The sequenced sample was peripheral blood mononuclear cells (PBMCs). The nucleotides read TGTGCCAGCAGCTCTACCGCCCCTAGCGAGCAGTACTTC. Its protein product is CASSSTAPSEQYF.